The present T cell receptor (beta chain) was sequenced within a study of CD8 T cells in ankylosing spondylitis. There are many counts of this clonotype. Its antigen is undetermined. TCRdb fed the 5' RACE reads into MiXCR, producing one record per CDR3 protein. There are roughly 160,000 distinct CDR3 sequences in the sample; 9.5% to 13% occur only once, and 29% lies in the top ten. General study points: Disease-linked clones reportedly showed significant enrichment in matched ankylosing spondylitis synovial fluid. In reactive arthritis synovial fluid and blood, some motif variants had been reported before. Ankylosing spondylitis blood seemed to carry a telltale TCR beta motif made of about 8 highly homologous variants.

Sequencing input: blood, either unsorted or a sorted T cell fraction (not recorded which). This clonotype originated in a male donor with ankylosing spondylitis or in good health (not recorded which).

CDR3 in amino acids: CASSRPPTGGQFF. The CDR3 nucleotides are TGCGCCAGCAGCCGACCTCCGACAGGGGGGCAGTTCTTC. J is TRBJ2-1 and V is TRBV5-1; TRBD1 matches 9 bases. The CDR3 is 13 amino acids. Losses at the gene ends were 4 bases for V and 12 bases for J; bases not matched to a gene: 8. Germline CDR1 is SGHRS and CDR2 is YFSETQ.